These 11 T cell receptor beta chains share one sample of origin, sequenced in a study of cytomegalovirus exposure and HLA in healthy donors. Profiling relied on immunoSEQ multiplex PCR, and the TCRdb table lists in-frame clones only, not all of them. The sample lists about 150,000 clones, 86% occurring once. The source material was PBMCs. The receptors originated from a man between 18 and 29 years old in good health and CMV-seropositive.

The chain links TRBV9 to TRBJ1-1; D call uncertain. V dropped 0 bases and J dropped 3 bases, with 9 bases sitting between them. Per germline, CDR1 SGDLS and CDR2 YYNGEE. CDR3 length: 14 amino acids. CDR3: CASSVGPRDTEAFF. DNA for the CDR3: TGTGCCAGCAGCGTAGGGCCCCGGGACACTGAAGCTTTCTTT.

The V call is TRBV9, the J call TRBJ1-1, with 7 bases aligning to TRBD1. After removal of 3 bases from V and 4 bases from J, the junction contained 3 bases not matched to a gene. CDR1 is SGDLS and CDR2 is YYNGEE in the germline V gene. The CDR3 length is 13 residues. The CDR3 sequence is CASSGNRGTEAFF. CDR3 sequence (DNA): TGTGCCAGCAGCGGGAACAGGGGCACTGAAGCTTTCTTT.

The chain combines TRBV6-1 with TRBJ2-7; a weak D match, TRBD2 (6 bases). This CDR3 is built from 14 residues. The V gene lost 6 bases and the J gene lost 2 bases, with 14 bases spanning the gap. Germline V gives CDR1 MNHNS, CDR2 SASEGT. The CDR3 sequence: CASRGGTPPYEQYF. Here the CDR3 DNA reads TGTGCCAGCAGGGGCGGGACTCCTCCCTACGAGCAGTACTTC.

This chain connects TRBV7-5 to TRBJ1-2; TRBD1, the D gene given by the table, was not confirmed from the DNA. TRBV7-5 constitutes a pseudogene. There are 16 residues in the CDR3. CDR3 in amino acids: CARSLRVVGTNYGYTF. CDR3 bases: TGTGCCAGAAGCTTACGAGTGGTGGGCACAAACTATGGCTACACCTTC.

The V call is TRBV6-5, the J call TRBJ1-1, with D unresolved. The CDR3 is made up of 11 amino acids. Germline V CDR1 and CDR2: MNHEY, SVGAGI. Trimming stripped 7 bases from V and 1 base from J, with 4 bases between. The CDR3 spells CASTGNTEAFF. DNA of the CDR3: TGTGCCAGCACGGGGAACACTGAAGCTTTCTTT.

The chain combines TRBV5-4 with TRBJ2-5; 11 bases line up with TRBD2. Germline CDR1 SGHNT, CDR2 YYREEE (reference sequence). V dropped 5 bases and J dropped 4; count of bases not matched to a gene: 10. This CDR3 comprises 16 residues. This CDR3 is CASSLTSGVGGETQYF. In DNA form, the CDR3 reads TGTGCCAGCAGTTTGACTAGCGGGGTCGGGGGAGAGACCCAGTACTTC.

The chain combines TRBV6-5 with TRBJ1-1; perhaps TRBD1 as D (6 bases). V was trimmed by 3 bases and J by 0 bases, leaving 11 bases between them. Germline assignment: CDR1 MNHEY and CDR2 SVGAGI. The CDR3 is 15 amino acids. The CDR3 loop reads CASSYAGAVNTEAFF. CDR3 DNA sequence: TGTGCCAGCAGTTATGCAGGGGCCGTGAACACTGAAGCTTTCTTT.

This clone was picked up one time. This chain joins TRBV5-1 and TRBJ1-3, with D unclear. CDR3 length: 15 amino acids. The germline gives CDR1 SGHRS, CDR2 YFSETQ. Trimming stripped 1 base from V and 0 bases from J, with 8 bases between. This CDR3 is CASSLSPGSGNTIYF. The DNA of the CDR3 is TGCGCCAGCAGCTTGAGCCCCGGCTCTGGAAACACCATATATTTT.

The CDR3 bases are TGTGCCAGCAGTTCCTGGAGCAACGAGCAGTACTTC. Its translation: CASSSWSNEQYF. The V gene is TRBV2, the J gene TRBJ2-7; unclear D gene. The CDR3 contains 12 residues. Germline CDR1 and CDR2: SNHLY and FYNNEI. V lost 5 bases and J 5 bases, leaving 10 bases between the germline ends.

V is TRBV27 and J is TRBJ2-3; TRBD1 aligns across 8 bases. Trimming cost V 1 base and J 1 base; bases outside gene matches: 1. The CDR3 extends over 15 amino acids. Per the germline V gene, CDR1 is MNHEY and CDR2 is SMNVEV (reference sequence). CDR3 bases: TGTGCCAGCAGTTTATACAGGGGGGGCACAGATACGCAGTATTTT. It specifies CASSLYRGGTDTQYF.

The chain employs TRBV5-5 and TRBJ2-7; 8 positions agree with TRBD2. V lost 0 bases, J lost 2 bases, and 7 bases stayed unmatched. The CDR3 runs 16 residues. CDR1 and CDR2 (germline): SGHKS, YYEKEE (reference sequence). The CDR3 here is CASSLGLAGDTYEQYF. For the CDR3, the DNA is TGTGCCAGCAGCTTGGGGCTAGCGGGCGACACCTACGAGCAGTACTTC.